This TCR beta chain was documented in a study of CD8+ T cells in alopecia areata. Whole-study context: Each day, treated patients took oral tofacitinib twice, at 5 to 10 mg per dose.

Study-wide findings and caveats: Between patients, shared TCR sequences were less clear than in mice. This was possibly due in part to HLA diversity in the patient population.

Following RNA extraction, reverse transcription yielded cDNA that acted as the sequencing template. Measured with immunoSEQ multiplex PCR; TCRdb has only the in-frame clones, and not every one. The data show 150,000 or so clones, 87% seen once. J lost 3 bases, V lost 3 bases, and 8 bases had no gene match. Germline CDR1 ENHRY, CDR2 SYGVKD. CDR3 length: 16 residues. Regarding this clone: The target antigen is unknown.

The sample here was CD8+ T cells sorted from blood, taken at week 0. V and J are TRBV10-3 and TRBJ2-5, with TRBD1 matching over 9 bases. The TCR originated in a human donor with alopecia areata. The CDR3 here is CAISDAGTGLKETQYF. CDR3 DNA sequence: TGTGCCATCAGTGATGCCGGGACAGGGCTCAAAGAGACCCAGTACTTC.